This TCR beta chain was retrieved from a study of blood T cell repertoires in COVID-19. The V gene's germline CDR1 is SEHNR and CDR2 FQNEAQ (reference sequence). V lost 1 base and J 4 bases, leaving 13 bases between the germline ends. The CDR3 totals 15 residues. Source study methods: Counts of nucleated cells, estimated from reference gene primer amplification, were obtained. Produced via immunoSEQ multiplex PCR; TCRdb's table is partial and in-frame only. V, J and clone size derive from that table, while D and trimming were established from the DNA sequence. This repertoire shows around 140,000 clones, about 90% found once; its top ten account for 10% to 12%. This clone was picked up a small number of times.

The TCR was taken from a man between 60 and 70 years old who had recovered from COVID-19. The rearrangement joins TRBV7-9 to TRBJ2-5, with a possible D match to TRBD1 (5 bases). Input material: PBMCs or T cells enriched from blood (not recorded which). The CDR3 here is CASSLEGAKGETQYF. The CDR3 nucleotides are TGTGCCAGCAGCTTAGAAGGGGCTAAAGGAGAGACCCAGTACTTC. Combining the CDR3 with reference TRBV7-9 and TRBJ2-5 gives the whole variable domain DTGVSQNPRHKITKRGQNVTFRCDPISEHNRLYWYRQTLGQGPEFLTYFQNEAQLEKSRLLSDRFSAERPKGSFSTLEIQRTEQGDSAMYLCASSLEGAKGETQYFGPGTRLLVL.